Below, 7 T cell receptor beta chains from the same sample are listed, as sequenced in a study of shared clonotypes between healthy human individuals. Generated by immunoSEQ multiplex PCR, the TCRdb table keeps only in-frame clones and is missing some. The data show some 500,000 clones, about 80% seen once. The sequenced sample was PBMCs. The source of these receptors is a woman in her forties in good health. Some clones in this sample may be carry-over from other donors' samples.

A few counts support this clone. The V call is TRBV9, the J call TRBJ2-5, with 12 bases identical to TRBD2. The CDR3 is 16 residues long. In germline, CDR1 is SGDLS, CDR2 YYNGEE. Germline trimming cut 0 bases from V and 2 bases from J; bases unmatched to any gene: 2. The CDR3 reads CASSVGGLAGQETQYF. Here the CDR3 DNA reads TGTGCCAGCAGCGTAGGAGGACTAGCGGGACAAGAGACCCAGTACTTC. Together with reference TRBV9 and TRBJ2-5, the CDR3 gives the full variable domain: DSGVTQTPKHLITATGQRVTLRCSPRSGDLSVYWYQQSLDQGLQFLIQYYNGEERAKGNILERFSAQQFPDLHSELNLSSLELGDSALYFCASSVGGLAGQETQYFGPGTRLLVL.

V gene TRBV18 combines with J gene TRBJ2-5; D is unclear. The CDR3 runs to 13 residues. Trimming took off 4 bases at V and 1 base at J, with 7 bases between the two ends. Germline CDR1 and CDR2: KGHSH and LQKENI. DNA for the CDR3: TGTGCCAGCTCACAGGGCGTCCAAGAGACCCAGTACTTC. Translation: CASSQGVQETQYF.

A word on this clone: In this CDR3 the conserved last residue, phenylalanine or tryptophan, is missing, so a read error is likely. The gene calls are TRBV15 and TRBJ2-3; 7 nucleotides line up with TRBD2. From germline, CDR1 is LNHNV and CDR2 YYDKDF (reference sequence). The CDR3 has 16 amino acids. J lost 7 bases, V lost 11 bases, and 21 bases had no gene match. The CDR3 DNA reads as TGTGCCCCCGCGGGCGGGGCGGGAGTGGGGCTCAATACGCAGTATTCT. Protein: CAPAGGAGVGLNTQYS.

The chain is built from TRBV6-1 and TRBJ2-3; perhaps TRBD2 as D (5 bases). Trimming cost V 4 bases and J 6 bases, with 11 bases left between them. This CDR3 has 13 residues. CDR1 is MNHNS, CDR2 SASEGT, per germline. The CDR3 DNA reads as TGTGCCAGCAGTGGGACTTCCCTGGATACGCAGTATTTT. Its translation: CASSGTSLDTQYF.

The V and J genes are TRBV4-2 and TRBJ2-5; D might be TRBD2 (6 bases). Looked up from germline, CDR1 is LGHNA and CDR2 is YNFKEQ. There are 15 residues in the CDR3. V was trimmed by 1 base and J by 2 bases, leaving 11 bases between them. The DNA of the CDR3 is TGTGCCAGCAGCCAAGCCTCGACTAGGCAAGAGACCCAGTACTTC. Translated: CASSQASTRQETQYF.

The chain has TRBV28 and TRBJ1-5; TRBD1 agrees at 9 bases. The CDR3 is made up of 19 amino acids. V was pared by 5 bases and J by 4 bases, with 18 bases of the junction left unmatched. Looked up from germline, CDR1 is MDHEN and CDR2 is SYDVKM. Here the CDR3 DNA reads TGTGCCAGCAGTCCCCCAGGGGGACAGGGACGCTTCGGAAATCAGCCCCAGCATTTT. Its translation: CASSPPGGQGRFGNQPQHF.

The chain has TRBV7-2 and TRBJ2-1, with 8 bases lining up with TRBD2. With V trimmed by 6 bases and J by 3 bases, 13 bases remained unmatched. Germline V gene data show CDR1 as SGHTA and CDR2 as FQGNSA. The CDR3 consists of 17 residues. CDR3: CASSFARLATVYNEQFF. The CDR3, as DNA: TGTGCCAGCAGTTTTGCCCGACTAGCGACAGTCTACAATGAGCAGTTCTTC. The full variable domain, rest sourced from reference TRBV7-2 and TRBJ2-1, is GAGVSQSPSNKVTEKGKDVELRCDPISGHTALYWYRQSLGQGLEFLIYFQGNSAPDKSGLPSDRFSAERTGGSVSTLTIQRTQQEDSAVYLCASSFARLATVYNEQFFGPGTRLTVL.